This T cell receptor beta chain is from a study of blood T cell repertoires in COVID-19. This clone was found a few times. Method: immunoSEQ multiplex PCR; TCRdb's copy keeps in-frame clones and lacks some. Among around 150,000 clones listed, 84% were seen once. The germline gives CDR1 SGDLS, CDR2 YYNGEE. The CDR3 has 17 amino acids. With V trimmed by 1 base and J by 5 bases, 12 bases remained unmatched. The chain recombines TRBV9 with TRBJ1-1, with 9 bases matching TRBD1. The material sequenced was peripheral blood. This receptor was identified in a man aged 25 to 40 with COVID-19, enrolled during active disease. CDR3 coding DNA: TGTGCCAGCAGCGTATATGGGGGACAGGGCCTATTTACTGAAGCTTTCTTT. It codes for CASSVYGGQGLFTEAFF.